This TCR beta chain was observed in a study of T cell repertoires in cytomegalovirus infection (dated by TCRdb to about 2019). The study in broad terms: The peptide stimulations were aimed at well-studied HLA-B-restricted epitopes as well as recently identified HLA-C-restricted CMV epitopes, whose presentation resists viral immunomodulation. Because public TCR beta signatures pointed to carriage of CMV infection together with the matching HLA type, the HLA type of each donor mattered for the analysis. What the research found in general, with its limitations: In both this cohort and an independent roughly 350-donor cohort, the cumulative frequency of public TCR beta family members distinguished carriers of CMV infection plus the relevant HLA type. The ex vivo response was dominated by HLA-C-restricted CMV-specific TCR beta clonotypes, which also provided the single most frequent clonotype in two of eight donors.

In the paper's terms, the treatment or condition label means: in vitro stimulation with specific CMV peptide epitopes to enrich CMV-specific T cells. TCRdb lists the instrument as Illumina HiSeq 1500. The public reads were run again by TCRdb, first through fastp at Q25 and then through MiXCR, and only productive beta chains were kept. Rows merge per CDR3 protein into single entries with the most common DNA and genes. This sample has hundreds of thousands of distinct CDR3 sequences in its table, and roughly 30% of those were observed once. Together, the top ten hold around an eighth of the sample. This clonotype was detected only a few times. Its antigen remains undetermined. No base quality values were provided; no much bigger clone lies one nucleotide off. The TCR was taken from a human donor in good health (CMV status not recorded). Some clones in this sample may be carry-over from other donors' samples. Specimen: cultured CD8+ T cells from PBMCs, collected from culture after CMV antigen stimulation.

Here the CDR3 is given as CASSQDRQDMSYEQYF. The sequence in DNA is TGCGCCAGCAGCCAAGATCGACAAGACATGTCGTACGAGCAGTACTTC. The chain links TRBV4-1 with TRBJ2-7; the D gene cannot be named for sure. V is shortened by 0 bases, J by 4 bases, and the region joining them spans 16 bases. The CDR3 goes from the cysteine to the phenylalanine over 16 residues. Only the CDR3 DNA is retained, 48 bases long and in frame from the first base. CDR1 and CDR2 were assigned from the germline V gene as MGHRA and YSYEKL.